These T cell receptor beta chains were read from a single sample in a study of tumor-infiltrating lymphocytes in primary liver carcinoma. Via MiXCR, TCRdb re-called the multiplex PCR reads, giving one row per CDR3 protein. Of hundreds of thousands of distinct CDR3 sequences detected, around three fifths appear once; the ten largest clones hold about a sixth. Sequences were obtained from peripheral blood. Receptors originate from a young woman with primary liver carcinoma and hepatitis B virus infection. CDR3s include the opening cysteine and the closing phenylalanine or tryptophan. The order of the fields is CDR3 protein, J gene, V gene.

CDR3aa: CASTRAGGGNTEAIF; j_gene: TRBJ1-1; v_gene: TRBV6-6
CDR3aa: CSAAGGKGLAGDQTQYF; j_gene: TRBJ2-5; v_gene: TRBV29-1
CDR3aa: CACRRQVNQPQHF; j_gene: TRBJ1-5; v_gene: TRBV6-5
CDR3aa: CASSFGFKQPQHF; j_gene: TRBJ1-5; v_gene: TRBV12-3/TRBV12-4
CDR3aa: CSVRGGAGVNNDQFF; j_gene: TRBJ2-1; v_gene: TRBV29-1
CDR3aa: CASSYDRAGELFF; j_gene: TRBJ2-2; v_gene: TRBV6-5
CDR3aa: CATSGPPQGADTQYF; j_gene: TRBJ2-3; v_gene: TRBV24-1
CDR3aa: CASSDLQGYYGYTF; j_gene: TRBJ1-2; v_gene: TRBV6-5
CDR3aa: CASSLELAGGYNEQFF; j_gene: TRBJ2-1; v_gene: TRBV11-1
CDR3aa: CSVVGLPIDNEQFF; j_gene: TRBJ2-1; v_gene: TRBV29-1
CDR3aa: CSVLGGRTDTQYF; j_gene: TRBJ2-3; v_gene: TRBV29-1
CDR3aa: CATQGLRTDTQYF; j_gene: TRBJ2-3; v_gene: TRBV14
CDR3aa: CASSQDQAFYGYTF; j_gene: TRBJ1-2; v_gene: TRBV4-2
CDR3aa: CSVDRGGQEAQHF; j_gene: TRBJ2-5; v_gene: TRBV29-1
CDR3aa: CASRRVGQPQHF; j_gene: TRBJ1-5; v_gene: TRBV12-3/TRBV12-4
CDR3aa: CASSLDRVSPQHF; j_gene: TRBJ1-5; v_gene: TRBV12-3/TRBV12-4
CDR3aa: CAISPRGVREQYF; j_gene: TRBJ2-7; v_gene: TRBV11-3
CDR3aa: CASSSNRNSYEQYF; j_gene: TRBJ2-7; v_gene: TRBV11-2
CDR3aa: CSGVDSNQPQHF; j_gene: TRBJ1-5; v_gene: TRBV29-1
CDR3aa: CASSIFSCAGPRGNQPQHF; j_gene: TRBJ1-5; v_gene: TRBV28
CDR3aa: CASSCTGGIGINYGYTF; j_gene: TRBJ1-2; v_gene: TRBV6-5
CDR3aa: CAGSFPSPGNTIYF; j_gene: TRBJ1-3; v_gene: TRBV11-3
CDR3aa: CASGGAGSYEQYF; j_gene: TRBJ2-7; v_gene: TRBV5-1
CDR3aa: CASRSQGLGAMWQYF; j_gene: TRBJ2-7; v_gene: TRBV10-2
CDR3aa: CASSLCLASGETQYF; j_gene: TRBJ2-5; v_gene: TRBV11-2